This T cell receptor beta chain is drawn from a study of long-term antiretroviral therapy in people with HIV. Whole-study findings and limits: Increased diversity was seen after ART, yet it remained lower than in transplant donor controls. On ART adherence, viral resistance or therapy changes, no data were available.

Clinicians in the United States treated all participants with HIV. Sequencing relied on immunoSEQ assay v3.0, run at survey level. The data were produced by immunoSEQ multiplex PCR, yet TCRdb's version contains in-frame clones alone and is incomplete. Of approximately 36,000 clones in the sample, roughly 87% were seen once. This CDR3 region has 13 residues. The germline gives CDR1 ENHRY, CDR2 SYGVKD. V was clipped by 4 bases and J by 5 bases, with 12 bases between them. Notes on this clone: Antigen specificity is unknown.

J is TRBJ2-7 and V is TRBV10-3; D is possibly TRBD2 (6 bases). This specimen consisted of unsorted PBMCs, obtained 0.6 years after starting antiretroviral therapy. This TCR came from a young man with HIV. This CDR3 is CAISAVVADEQYF. The CDR3 nucleotides read TGTGCCATCAGTGCGGTTGTAGCGGACGAGCAGTACTTC.